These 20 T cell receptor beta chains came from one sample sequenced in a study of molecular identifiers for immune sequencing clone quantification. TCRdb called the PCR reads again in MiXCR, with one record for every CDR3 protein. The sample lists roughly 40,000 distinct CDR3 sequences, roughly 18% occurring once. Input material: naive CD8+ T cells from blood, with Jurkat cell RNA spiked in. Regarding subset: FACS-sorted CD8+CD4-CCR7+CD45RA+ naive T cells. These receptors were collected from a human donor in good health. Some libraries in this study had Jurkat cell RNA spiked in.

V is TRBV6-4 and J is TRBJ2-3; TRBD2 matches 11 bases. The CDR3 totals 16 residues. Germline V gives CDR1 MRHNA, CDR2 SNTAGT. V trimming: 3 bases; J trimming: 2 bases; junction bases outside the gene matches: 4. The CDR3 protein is CASSELAGAHTDTQYF. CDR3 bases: TGTGCCAGCAGTGAACTAGCGGGAGCCCACACAGATACGCAGTATTTT.

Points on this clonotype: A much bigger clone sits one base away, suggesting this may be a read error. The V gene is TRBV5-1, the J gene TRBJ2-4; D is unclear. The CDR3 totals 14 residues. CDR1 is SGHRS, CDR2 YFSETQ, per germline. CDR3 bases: TGCGCCAGCAGCTTGTCGCAATCCAAAAGCATTCAGTACTTC. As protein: CASSLSQSKSIQYF.

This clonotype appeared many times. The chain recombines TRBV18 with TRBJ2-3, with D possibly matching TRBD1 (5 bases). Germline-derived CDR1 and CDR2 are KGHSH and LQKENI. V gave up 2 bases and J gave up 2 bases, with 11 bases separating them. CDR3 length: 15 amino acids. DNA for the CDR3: TGTGCCAGCTCACCAGGGGCGATTTCCACAGATACGCAGTATTTT. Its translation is CASSPGAISTDTQYF.

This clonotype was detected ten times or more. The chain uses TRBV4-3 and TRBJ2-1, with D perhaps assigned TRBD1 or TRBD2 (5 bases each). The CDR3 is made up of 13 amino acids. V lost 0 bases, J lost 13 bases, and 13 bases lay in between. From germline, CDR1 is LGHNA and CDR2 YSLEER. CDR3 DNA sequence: TGCGCCAGCAGCCAAGATAGCCGGGACGGTCAGTTCTTC. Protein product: CASSQDSRDGQFF.

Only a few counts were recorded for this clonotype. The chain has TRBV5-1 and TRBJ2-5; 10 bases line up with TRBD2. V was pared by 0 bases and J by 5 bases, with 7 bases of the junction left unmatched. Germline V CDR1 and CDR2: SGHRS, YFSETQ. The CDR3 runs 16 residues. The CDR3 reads CASSLDLAGAGETQYF. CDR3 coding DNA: TGCGCCAGCAGCTTGGATCTAGCGGGAGCTGGGGAGACCCAGTACTTC.

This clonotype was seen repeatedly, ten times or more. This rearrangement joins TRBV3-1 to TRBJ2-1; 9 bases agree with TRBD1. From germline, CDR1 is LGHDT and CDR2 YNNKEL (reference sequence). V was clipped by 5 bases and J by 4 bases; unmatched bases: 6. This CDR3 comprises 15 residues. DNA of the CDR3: TGTGCCAGCAGCGCCGGGACAGGGCCTTACAATGAGCAGTTCTTC. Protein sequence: CASSAGTGPYNEQFF.

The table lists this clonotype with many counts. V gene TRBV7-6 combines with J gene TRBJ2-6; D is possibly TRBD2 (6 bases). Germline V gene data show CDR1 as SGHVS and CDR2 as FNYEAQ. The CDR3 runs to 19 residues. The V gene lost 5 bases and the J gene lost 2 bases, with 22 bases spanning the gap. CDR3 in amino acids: CASSPFHPTSLAGANVLTF. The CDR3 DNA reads TGTGCCAGCAGCCCCTTTCACCCAACTAGCCTGGCTGGGGCCAACGTCCTGACTTTC.

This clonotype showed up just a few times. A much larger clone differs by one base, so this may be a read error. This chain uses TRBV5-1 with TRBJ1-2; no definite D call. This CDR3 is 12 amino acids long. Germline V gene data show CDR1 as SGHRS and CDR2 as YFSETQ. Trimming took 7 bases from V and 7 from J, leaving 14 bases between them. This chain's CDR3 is CASGGRDTGYTF. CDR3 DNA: TGCGCCAGCGGCGGTCGGGATACTGGCTACACCTTC.

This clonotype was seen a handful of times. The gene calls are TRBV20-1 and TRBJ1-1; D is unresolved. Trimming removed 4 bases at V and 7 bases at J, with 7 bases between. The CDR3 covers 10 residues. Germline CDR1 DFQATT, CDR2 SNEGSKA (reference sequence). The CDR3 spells CSAIPYEAFF. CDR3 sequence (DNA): TGCAGTGCTATACCTTATGAAGCTTTCTTT.

CDR3 in DNA: TGCAGTGCTAGAGAAGGGGGACCCGATGCCTATCGGTACTCCTACGAGCAGTACTTC. This codes for CSAREGGPDAYRYSYEQYF. The rearrangement joins TRBV20-1 to TRBJ2-7, with a tentative D call TRBD1 (6 bases). The CDR3 extends over 19 amino acids. V was clipped by 0 bases and J by 0 bases, with 24 bases between them. Germline V CDR1 and CDR2: DFQATT, SNEGSKA (reference sequence).

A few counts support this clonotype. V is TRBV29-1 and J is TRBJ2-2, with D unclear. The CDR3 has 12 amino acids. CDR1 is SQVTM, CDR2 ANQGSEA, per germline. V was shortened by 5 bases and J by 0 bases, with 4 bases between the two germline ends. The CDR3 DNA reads TGCAGCGTTCTGACGAACACCGGGGAGCTGTTTTTT. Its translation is CSVLTNTGELFF.

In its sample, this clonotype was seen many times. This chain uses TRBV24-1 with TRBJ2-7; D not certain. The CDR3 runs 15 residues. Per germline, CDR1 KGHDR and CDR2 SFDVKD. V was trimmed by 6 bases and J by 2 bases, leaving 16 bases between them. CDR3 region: CATSLFGPRTYEQYF. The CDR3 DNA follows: TGTGCCACCAGTCTTTTCGGACCGAGAACCTACGAGCAGTACTTC.

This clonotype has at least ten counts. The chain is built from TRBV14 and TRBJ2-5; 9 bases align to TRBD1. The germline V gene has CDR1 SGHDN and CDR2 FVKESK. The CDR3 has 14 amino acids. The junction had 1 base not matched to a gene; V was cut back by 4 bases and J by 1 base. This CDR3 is CASSRDRAQETQYF. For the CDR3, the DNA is TGTGCCAGCAGCCGGGACAGGGCCCAAGAGACCCAGTACTTC.

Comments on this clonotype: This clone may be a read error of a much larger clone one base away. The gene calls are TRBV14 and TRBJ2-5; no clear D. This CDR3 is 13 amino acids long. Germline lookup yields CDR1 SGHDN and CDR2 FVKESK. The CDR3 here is CAGSQDFRETQYF. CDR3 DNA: TGTGCCGGCAGCCAAGATTTTCGAGAGACCCAGTACTTC. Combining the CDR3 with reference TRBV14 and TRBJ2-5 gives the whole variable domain EAGVTQFPSHSVIEKGQTVTLRCDPISGHDNLYWYRRVMGKEIKFLLHFVKESKQDESGMPNNRFLAERTGGTYSTLKVQPAELEDSGVYFCAGSQDFRETQYFGPGTRLLVL.

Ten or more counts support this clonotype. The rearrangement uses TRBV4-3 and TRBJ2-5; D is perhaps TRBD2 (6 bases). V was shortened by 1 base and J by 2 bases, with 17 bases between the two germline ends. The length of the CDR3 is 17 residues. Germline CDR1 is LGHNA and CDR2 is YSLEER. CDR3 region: CASSQVNHQSGQETQYF. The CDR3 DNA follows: TGCGCCAGCAGCCAAGTTAACCACCAAAGCGGGCAAGAGACCCAGTACTTC.

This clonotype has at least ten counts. The CDR3 nucleotides read TGTGCCAGCAGCCCCGACACGTATCAGCCCCAGCATTTT. Translation gives CASSPDTYQPQHF. The V call is TRBV5-5, the J call TRBJ1-5; the D is unclear. The CDR3 consists of 13 residues. V was cut by 4 bases and J by 5 bases, with 10 bases left in between. From germline, CDR1 is SGHKS and CDR2 YYEKEE (reference sequence).

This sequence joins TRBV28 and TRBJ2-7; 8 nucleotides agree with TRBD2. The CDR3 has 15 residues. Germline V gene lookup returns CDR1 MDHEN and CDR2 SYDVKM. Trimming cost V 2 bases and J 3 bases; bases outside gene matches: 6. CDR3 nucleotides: TGTGCCAGCAGTTTACCGGCGACTAGCGTCTACGAGCAGTACTTC. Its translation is CASSLPATSVYEQYF.

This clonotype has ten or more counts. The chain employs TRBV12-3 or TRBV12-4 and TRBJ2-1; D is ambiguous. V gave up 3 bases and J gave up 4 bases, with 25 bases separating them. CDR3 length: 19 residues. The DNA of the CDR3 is TGTGCCAGCAGTTTCCACTCGAGGAGCGCCGGGCTTTTTTACAATGAGCAGTTCTTC. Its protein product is CASSFHSRSAGLFYNEQFF.

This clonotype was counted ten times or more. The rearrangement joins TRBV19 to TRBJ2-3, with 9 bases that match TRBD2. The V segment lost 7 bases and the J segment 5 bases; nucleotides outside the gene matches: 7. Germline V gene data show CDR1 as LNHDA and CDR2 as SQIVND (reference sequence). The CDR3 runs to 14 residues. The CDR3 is CASTSGTEGDTQYF. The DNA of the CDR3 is TGTGCCAGTACTAGCGGGACAGAGGGAGATACGCAGTATTTT.

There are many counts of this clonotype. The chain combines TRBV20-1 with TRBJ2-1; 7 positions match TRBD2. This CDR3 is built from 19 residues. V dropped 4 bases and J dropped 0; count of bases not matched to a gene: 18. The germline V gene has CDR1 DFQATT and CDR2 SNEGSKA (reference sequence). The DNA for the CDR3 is TGCAGTGCTATAGCTAGCGGACTATTCAATCCCTCCTCCTACAATGAGCAGTTCTTC. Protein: CSAIASGLFNPSSYNEQFF.